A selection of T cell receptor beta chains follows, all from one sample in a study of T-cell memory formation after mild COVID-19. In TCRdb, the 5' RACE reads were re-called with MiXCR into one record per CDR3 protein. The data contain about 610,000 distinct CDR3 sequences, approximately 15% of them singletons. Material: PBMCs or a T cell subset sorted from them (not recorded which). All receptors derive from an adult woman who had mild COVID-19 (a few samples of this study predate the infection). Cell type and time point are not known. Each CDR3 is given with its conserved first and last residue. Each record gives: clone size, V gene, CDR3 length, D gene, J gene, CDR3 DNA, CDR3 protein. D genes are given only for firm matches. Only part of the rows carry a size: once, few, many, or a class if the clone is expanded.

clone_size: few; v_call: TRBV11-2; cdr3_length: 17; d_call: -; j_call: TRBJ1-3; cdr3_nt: TGTGCCAGCAGCGTACGGGCCCTCGGGGGGCCTGGAAACACCATATATTTT; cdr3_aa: CASSVRALGGPGNTIYF
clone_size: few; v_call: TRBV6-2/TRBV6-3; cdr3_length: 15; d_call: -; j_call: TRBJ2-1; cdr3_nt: TGTGCCAGCAGCCGACTAGAATGGTCCTACAATGAGCAGTTCTTC; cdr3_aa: CASSRLEWSYNEQFF
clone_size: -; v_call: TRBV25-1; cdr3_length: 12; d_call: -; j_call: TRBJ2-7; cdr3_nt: TGTGCCAGCAGTGATCTTACCTACGAGCAGTACTTC; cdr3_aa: CASSDLTYEQYF
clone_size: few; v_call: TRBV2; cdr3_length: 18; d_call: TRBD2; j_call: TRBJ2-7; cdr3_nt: TGTGCCAGCAGCCACCACTTTGCGGGGGGGCTTTTCTCCTACGAGCAGTACTTC; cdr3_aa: CASSHHFAGGLFSYEQYF
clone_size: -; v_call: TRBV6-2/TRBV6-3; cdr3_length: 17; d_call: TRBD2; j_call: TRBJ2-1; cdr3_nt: TGTGCCAGCAGTTACTCGATGGGTAGCGGGGTTTACAATGAGCAGTTCTTC; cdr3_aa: CASSYSMGSGVYNEQFF
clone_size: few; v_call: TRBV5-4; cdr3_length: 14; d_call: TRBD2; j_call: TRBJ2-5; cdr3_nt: TGTGCCAGCAGTCGGGGACTATCCCAAGAGACCCAGTACTTC; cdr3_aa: CASSRGLSQETQYF
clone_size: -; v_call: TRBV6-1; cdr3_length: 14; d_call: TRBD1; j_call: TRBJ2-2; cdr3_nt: TGTGCCAGCAACCCTACAGGGGTCACCGGGGAGCTGTTTTTT; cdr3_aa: CASNPTGVTGELFF
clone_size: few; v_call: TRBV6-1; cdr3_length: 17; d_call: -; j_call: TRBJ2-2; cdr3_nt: TGTGCCAGCAGTGAGATCTGGCAGGGGGGTTACACCGGGGAGCTGTTTTTT; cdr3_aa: CASSEIWQGGYTGELFF
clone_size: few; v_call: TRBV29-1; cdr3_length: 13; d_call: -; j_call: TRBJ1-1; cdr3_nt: TGCAGCGTTGGGGCACGTTTGAACACTGAAGCTTTCTTT; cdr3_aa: CSVGARLNTEAFF
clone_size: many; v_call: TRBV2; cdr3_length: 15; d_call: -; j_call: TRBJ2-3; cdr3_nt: TGTGCCAGCAGCAAACGGACAGCCGGCACAGATACGCAGTATTTT; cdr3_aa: CASSKRTAGTDTQYF
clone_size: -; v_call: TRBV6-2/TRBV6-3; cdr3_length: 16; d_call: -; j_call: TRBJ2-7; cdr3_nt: TGTGCCAGCAGTTACTCGAGGTCTATCGACATGTACGAGCAGTACTTC; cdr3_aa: CASSYSRSIDMYEQYF